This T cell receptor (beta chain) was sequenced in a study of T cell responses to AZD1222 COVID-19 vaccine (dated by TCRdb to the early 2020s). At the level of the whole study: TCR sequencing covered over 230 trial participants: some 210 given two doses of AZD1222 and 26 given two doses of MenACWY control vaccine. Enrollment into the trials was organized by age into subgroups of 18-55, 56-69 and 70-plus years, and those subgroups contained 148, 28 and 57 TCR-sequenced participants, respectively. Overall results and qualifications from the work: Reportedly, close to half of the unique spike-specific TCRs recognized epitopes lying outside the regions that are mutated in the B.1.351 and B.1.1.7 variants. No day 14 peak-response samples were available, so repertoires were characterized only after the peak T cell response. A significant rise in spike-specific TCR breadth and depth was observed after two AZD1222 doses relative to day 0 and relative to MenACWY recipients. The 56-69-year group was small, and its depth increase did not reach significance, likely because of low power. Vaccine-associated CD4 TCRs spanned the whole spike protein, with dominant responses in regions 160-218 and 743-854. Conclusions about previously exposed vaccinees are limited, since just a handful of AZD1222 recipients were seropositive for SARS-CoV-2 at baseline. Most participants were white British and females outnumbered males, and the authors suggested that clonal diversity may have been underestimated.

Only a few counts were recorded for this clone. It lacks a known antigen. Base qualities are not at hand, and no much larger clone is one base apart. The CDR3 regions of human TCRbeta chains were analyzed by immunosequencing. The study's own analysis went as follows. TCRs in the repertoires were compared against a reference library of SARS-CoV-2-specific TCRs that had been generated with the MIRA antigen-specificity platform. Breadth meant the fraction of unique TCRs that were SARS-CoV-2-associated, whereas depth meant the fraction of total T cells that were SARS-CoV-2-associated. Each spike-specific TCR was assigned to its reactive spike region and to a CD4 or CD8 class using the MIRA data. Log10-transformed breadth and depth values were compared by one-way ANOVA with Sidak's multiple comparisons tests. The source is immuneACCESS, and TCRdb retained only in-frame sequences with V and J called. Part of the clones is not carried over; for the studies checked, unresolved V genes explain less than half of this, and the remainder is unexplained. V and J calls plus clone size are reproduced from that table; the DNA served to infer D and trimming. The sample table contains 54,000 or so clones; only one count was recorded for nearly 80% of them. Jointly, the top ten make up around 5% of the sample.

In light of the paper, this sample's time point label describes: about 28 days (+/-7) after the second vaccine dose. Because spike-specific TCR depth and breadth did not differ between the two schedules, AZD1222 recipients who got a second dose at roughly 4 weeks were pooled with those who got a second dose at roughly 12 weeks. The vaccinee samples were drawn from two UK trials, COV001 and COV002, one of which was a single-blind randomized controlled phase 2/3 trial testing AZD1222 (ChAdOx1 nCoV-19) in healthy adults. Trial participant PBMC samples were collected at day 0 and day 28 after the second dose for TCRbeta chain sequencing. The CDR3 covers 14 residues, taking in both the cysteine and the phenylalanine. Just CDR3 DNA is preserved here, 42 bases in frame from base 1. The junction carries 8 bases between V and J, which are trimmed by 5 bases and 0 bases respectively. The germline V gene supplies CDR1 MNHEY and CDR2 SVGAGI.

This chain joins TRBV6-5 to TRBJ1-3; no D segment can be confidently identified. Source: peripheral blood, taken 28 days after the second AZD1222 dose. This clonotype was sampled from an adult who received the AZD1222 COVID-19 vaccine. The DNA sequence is TGTGCCAGCAGTAACCAATTCTCTGGAAACACCATATATTTT. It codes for CASSNQFSGNTIYF.